The 19 T cell receptor beta chains reported below all come from one sample, sequenced in a study of OX40 agonist ivuxolimab in advanced cancers. The assay was immunoSEQ multiplex PCR, and TCRdb's table has in-frame clones only and misses some. Altogether 9,500 to 14,000 clones are present, under 90% being singletons, with the ten largest covering 8% to 9.5%. Here the sequenced sample was CD4+ or CD8+ T cells sorted from blood, taken in a trial of the OX40 agonist ivuxolimab. Every receptor here comes from an adult with an advanced solid tumor such as melanoma, head and neck, liver or kidney cancer.

The chain recombines TRBV6-5 with TRBJ1-5; 9 bases are a match to TRBD1. With V trimmed by 6 bases and J by 7 bases, 7 bases remained unmatched. Germline V CDR1 and CDR2: MNHEY, SVGAGI. The CDR3 is made up of 14 amino acids. The CDR3 reads CASRGTGFGQPQHF. In DNA form, the CDR3 reads TGTGCCAGCAGAGGGACAGGGTTCGGGCAGCCCCAGCATTTT.

The chain links TRBV4-1 to TRBJ2-1; 10 positions match TRBD2. Germline V gene sequence: CDR1 MGHRA, CDR2 YSYEKL. The J segment lost 5 bases and the V segment lost 0 bases, leaving 4 bases of the junction unmatched. This CDR3 contains 16 residues. The CDR3 bases are TGCGCCAGCAGCCAAGAAGGGGGACTAGCGAACAATGAGCAGTTCTTC. It codes for CASSQEGGLANNEQFF.

V is TRBV19 and J is TRBJ2-7, with 7 bases lining up with TRBD2. Trimming cost V 4 bases and J 2 bases; bases outside gene matches: 14. The CDR3 spans 17 residues. Germline V CDR1 and CDR2: LNHDA, SQIVND (reference sequence). CDR3 nucleotide sequence: TGTGCCAGTAGTACCCTTACCTCCGCGGGGGACCCCTACGAGCAGTACTTC. Protein product: CASSTLTSAGDPYEQYF.

This sequence joins TRBV10-1 and TRBJ2-3; D not resolved. V was pared by 5 bases and J by 3 bases, with 9 bases between. The CDR3 is 13 amino acids. Germline V gene sequence: CDR1 WNHNN, CDR2 SYGVQD (reference sequence). For the CDR3, the DNA is TGCGCCAGCAGTCTAGTCCCGACAGATACGCAGTATTTT. Encoded protein: CASSLVPTDTQYF.

The CDR3 sequence is CASSLGLAGGSSYEQYF. The CDR3 nucleotides are TGTGCCAGCAGCTTAGGACTAGCGGGGGGAAGCTCCTACGAGCAGTACTTC. V usage is TRBV7-8 and J usage is TRBJ2-7; 13 bases agree with TRBD2. The CDR3 runs 17 residues. Germline-derived CDR1 and CDR2 are SGHVS and FQNEAQ. After removal of 1 base from V and 0 bases from J, the junction contained 3 bases not matched to a gene.

The rearrangement uses TRBV11-2 and TRBJ1-2, with unresolved D. CDR1 is SGHAT and CDR2 is FQNNGV in the germline V gene. The CDR3 covers 14 residues. V was trimmed by 5 bases and J by 8 bases, leaving 18 bases between them. The DNA for the CDR3 is TGTGCCAGCAGCCTCAAGGACGATCTTCAAGGCTACACCTTC. This translates into CASSLKDDLQGYTF. The entire variable domain, with the rest obtained from reference TRBV11-2 and TRBJ1-2, is as follows: EAGVAQSPRYKIIEKRQSVAFWCNPISGHATLYWYQQILGQGPKLLIQFQNNGVVDDSQLPKDRFSAERLKGVDSTLKIQPAKLEDSAVYLCASSLKDDLQGYTFGSGTRLTVV.

This clone has only one observation. The chain employs TRBV4-1 and TRBJ2-3; D not certain. The V and J ends lost 0 bases and 7 bases respectively, with 8 bases between them. The germline gives CDR1 MGHRA, CDR2 YSYEKL. The CDR3 extends over 13 amino acids. The CDR3 nucleotides read TGCGCCAGCAGCCAAGAAGGTGAATATACGCAGTATTTT. Translating gives CASSQEGEYTQYF.

The rearrangement uses TRBV6-1 and TRBJ1-6; 8 bases line up with TRBD1. Germline loops: CDR1 MNHNS, CDR2 SASEGT. V shed 6 bases and J 7 bases; nucleotides not matched to a gene: 2. This CDR3 region has 13 residues. CDR3 residues: CASRTGENSPLHF. In DNA form, the CDR3 reads TGTGCCAGCAGGACAGGGGAGAATTCACCCCTCCACTTT.

The chain joins TRBV11-3 to TRBJ2-7; D unclear. The germline V gene has CDR1 SGHNT and CDR2 YENEEA. The CDR3 runs to 12 residues. Trimming left V 2 bases short and J 2 bases short, with 4 bases between. As DNA, the CDR3 is TGTGCCAGCAGCTTATCCCCCTACGAGCAGTACTTC. Protein product: CASSLSPYEQYF.

This chain joins TRBV7-9 and TRBJ2-1; D is ambiguous. The CDR3 has 15 residues. The V and J ends lost 1 base and 7 bases respectively, with 14 bases between them. The germline V gene encodes CDR1 SEHNR and CDR2 FQNEAQ (reference sequence). The CDR3 DNA follows: TGTGCCAGCAGCTTAGAGGCGACTCCGTTGAATGAGCAGTTCTTC. Protein: CASSLEATPLNEQFF.

J is TRBJ1-2 and V is TRBV27; perhaps TRBD1 as D (5 bases). The CDR3 extends over 16 amino acids. V was trimmed by 0 bases and J by 6 bases, leaving 17 bases between them. Germline V gene sequence: CDR1 MNHEY, CDR2 SMNVEV (reference sequence). The CDR3 DNA reads as TGTGCCAGCAGTTTATCGAGCGGCAGGGTAGTCGATGGCTACACCTTC. Its protein is CASSLSSGRVVDGYTF.

The chain recombines TRBV13 with TRBJ1-2; perhaps TRBD1 as D (6 bases). Trimming removed 5 bases at V and 6 bases at J, with 19 bases between. This CDR3 is 15 amino acids long. CDR1 is PRHDT and CDR2 is FYEKMQ in the germline V gene (reference sequence). CDR3 nucleotides: TGTGCCAGCAGCCTCCTCGCTTCAGCAGGGGATGGCTACACCTTC. Translating it yields CASSLLASAGDGYTF.

The chain has TRBV7-9 and TRBJ2-1, with 11 bases lining up with TRBD2. V lost 5 bases and J lost 8; bases outside the gene matches: 5. This CDR3 contains 14 residues. The V gene's germline CDR1 is SEHNR and CDR2 FQNEAQ (reference sequence). This CDR3 is CASSAGGLADEQFF. The CDR3 DNA is TGTGCCAGCAGCGCGGGGGGACTAGCGGATGAGCAGTTCTTC.

The rearrangement links TRBV9 to TRBJ2-2; D is uncertain. Germline lookup yields CDR1 SGDLS and CDR2 YYNGEE. Trimming removed 9 bases from V and 5 bases from J, with 11 bases in between. This CDR3 is built from 12 residues. The CDR3 region is CAIDYMTGELFF. The DNA for the CDR3 is TGTGCCATCGATTATATGACCGGGGAGCTGTTTTTT.

The J gene is TRBJ1-2, the V gene TRBV2; 8 positions agree with TRBD1. Germline CDR1 SNHLY, CDR2 FYNNEI. This CDR3 region has 16 residues. V shed 8 bases, J shed 6 bases, and the junction held 17 bases outside the gene matches. CDR3 nucleotide sequence: TGTGCCAGCTATCGCAGAACCGACAGGGGCTCTGATGGCTACACCTTC. It is translated as CASYRRTDRGSDGYTF.

This chain uses TRBV30 with TRBJ1-1; 7 bases map to TRBD1. Unmatched junction bases numbered 9, after V lost 8 bases and J lost 0 bases. Germline V lookup: CDR1 GTSNPN, CDR2 SVGIG (reference sequence). This CDR3 spans 14 amino acids. CDR3 nucleotide sequence: TGTGCCCGGACAGGTCAAAGTGTGAACACTGAAGCTTTCTTT. Translated: CARTGQSVNTEAFF.

This chain links TRBV4-2 with TRBJ1-1; TRBD1 is a possible D gene (6 bases). Trimming cost V 6 bases and J 5 bases, with 19 bases left between them. Germline values: CDR1 LGHNA, CDR2 YNFKEQ. The CDR3 is 15 residues long. The CDR3, as DNA: TGTGCCAGCAGTCGCATGGGGGGCCCGAAGACTGAAGCTTTCTTT. Its translation is CASSRMGGPKTEAFF.

This chain joins TRBV18 and TRBJ1-4; D remains unclear. This CDR3 has 14 amino acids. Germline CDR1 and CDR2: KGHSH and LQKENI. V was pared by 0 bases and J by 3 bases, with 5 bases between. The CDR3 here is CASSPPVSNEKLFF. DNA of the CDR3: TGTGCCAGCTCACCACCCGTTTCTAATGAAAAACTGTTTTTT.

The V and J genes are TRBV2 and TRBJ2-3, with D unclear. Trimming took 5 bases from V and 2 from J, leaving 14 bases between them. Germline V gives CDR1 SNHLY, CDR2 FYNNEI. CDR3 length equals 15 residues. CDR3 in amino acids: CASSWTETLTDTQYF. The CDR3 nucleotides are TGTGCCAGCAGTTGGACGGAGACCCTCACAGATACGCAGTATTTT.